Listed below are T cell receptor beta chains from one sample, sequenced in a study of OX40 agonist ivuxolimab in advanced cancers. Assay: immunoSEQ multiplex PCR; the TCRdb copy retains only in-frame clones and omits some. Among tens of thousands of clones listed, roughly 82% were seen once. The source material was CD4+ or CD8+ T cells sorted from blood, sampled in a trial of the OX40 agonist ivuxolimab. Source of these receptors: an adult with an advanced solid tumor such as melanoma, head and neck, liver or kidney cancer. Both conserved end residues are part of each CDR3. Fields, in order: J gene, clone size, V gene, D gene, CDR3 DNA, CDR3 protein. The D gene is left open where the match is weak. Size is omitted from some rows. Given values are once, few, many or a class for expanded clones.

j_gene: TRBJ2-7; abundance: NA; v_gene: TRBV6-1; d_gene: TRBD1; CDR3nt: TGTGCCAGCAGTTTGGGACAGGGGCCCTACGAGCAGTACTTC; CDR3aa: CASSLGQGPYEQYF
j_gene: TRBJ2-1; abundance: NA; v_gene: TRBV28; d_gene: NA; CDR3nt: TGTGCCAGCAGCCGGTCCCGTTTAGGGGCGAATGAGCAGTTCTTC; CDR3aa: CASSRSRLGANEQFF
j_gene: TRBJ1-5; abundance: NA; v_gene: TRBV28; d_gene: TRBD1; CDR3nt: TGTGCCAGCAAATGGGAGGGGGCTAGCAATCAGCCCCAGCATTTT; CDR3aa: CASKWEGASNQPQHF
j_gene: TRBJ1-5; abundance: medium-sized; v_gene: TRBV11-2; d_gene: NA; CDR3nt: TGTGCCAGCAGCTTATCGGGCGCCATTAATCAGCCCCAGCATTTT; CDR3aa: CASSLSGAINQPQHF
j_gene: TRBJ1-1; abundance: NA; v_gene: TRBV10-3; d_gene: NA; CDR3nt: TGTGCCATCAGTGAGTCGGGGGGAGGGGCTGAAGCTTTCTTT; CDR3aa: CAISESGGGAEAFF
j_gene: TRBJ2-1; abundance: NA; v_gene: TRBV7-2; d_gene: TRBD2; CDR3nt: TGTGCCAGCAGCTTCCTCGGACTAGCGCCGAACGAGCAGTTCTTC; CDR3aa: CASSFLGLAPNEQFF
j_gene: TRBJ2-6; abundance: few; v_gene: TRBV28; d_gene: NA; CDR3nt: TGTGCCAGCCGGACCAGCGGCGTGGGGGCCAACGTCCTGACTTTC; CDR3aa: CASRTSGVGANVLTF
j_gene: TRBJ1-4; abundance: NA; v_gene: TRBV2; d_gene: NA; CDR3nt: TGTGCCAGCAGTGGAGGTGCAACTAATGAAAAACTGTTTTTT; CDR3aa: CASSGGATNEKLFF
j_gene: TRBJ2-3; abundance: NA; v_gene: TRBV27; d_gene: NA; CDR3nt: TGTGCCAGCAGTTTACTAGCCGGCTATGTTGATACGCAGTATTTT; CDR3aa: CASSLLAGYVDTQYF
j_gene: TRBJ2-1; abundance: NA; v_gene: TRBV6-5; d_gene: NA; CDR3nt: TGTGCCAGCCGATACGACGGGACGGCCTACAATGAGCAGTTCTTC; CDR3aa: CASRYDGTAYNEQFF
j_gene: TRBJ1-2; abundance: NA; v_gene: TRBV19; d_gene: TRBD1; CDR3nt: TGTGCCAGTTGGCTGGGACAGGGGAGCGGCTACACCTTC; CDR3aa: CASWLGQGSGYTF
j_gene: TRBJ2-7; abundance: once; v_gene: TRBV11-2; d_gene: TRBD2; CDR3nt: TGTGCCAGCAGCTTAGGCCTAGCGGGAGGGCTAAGCTCTCTCGAGCAGTACTTC; CDR3aa: CASSLGLAGGLSSLEQYF
j_gene: TRBJ2-5; abundance: NA; v_gene: TRBV11-3; d_gene: NA; CDR3nt: TGTGCCAGCAGCTTAGGGGGGTCCCGGGAGACGCGAGAGACCCAGTACTTC; CDR3aa: CASSLGGSRETRETQYF
j_gene: TRBJ2-7; abundance: NA; v_gene: TRBV7-8; d_gene: NA; CDR3nt: TGTGCCAGCAGCCCGCGGACTGGTTACGAGCAGTACTTC; CDR3aa: CASSPRTGYEQYF
j_gene: TRBJ1-1; abundance: NA; v_gene: TRBV28; d_gene: NA; CDR3nt: TGTGCCACCCGACTCCTGAACACTGAAGCTTTCTTT; CDR3aa: CATRLLNTEAFF
j_gene: TRBJ2-3; abundance: once; v_gene: TRBV11-1; d_gene: TRBD2; CDR3nt: TGTGCCAGCAGCTCCGGGACTAGCGGGTACACAGATACGCAGTATTTT; CDR3aa: CASSSGTSGYTDTQYF
j_gene: TRBJ2-3; abundance: NA; v_gene: TRBV4-1; d_gene: NA; CDR3nt: TGCGCCAGCAGCCAACACGGTCCTAGCACAGATACGCAGTATTTT; CDR3aa: CASSQHGPSTDTQYF
j_gene: TRBJ2-7; abundance: NA; v_gene: TRBV18; d_gene: NA; CDR3nt: TGTGCCAGCTCACCAAAAGGCTACGAGCAGTACTTC; CDR3aa: CASSPKGYEQYF
j_gene: TRBJ2-5; abundance: few; v_gene: TRBV28; d_gene: NA; CDR3nt: TGTGCCAGCAGACTCCAGGGGAGGTGGGAGACCCAGTACTTC; CDR3aa: CASRLQGRWETQYF
j_gene: TRBJ1-6; abundance: NA; v_gene: TRBV28; d_gene: NA; CDR3nt: TGTGCCAGCAGTTTAGGGGGCTATAATTCACCCCTCCACTTT; CDR3aa: CASSLGGYNSPLHF
j_gene: TRBJ1-5; abundance: NA; v_gene: TRBV5-1; d_gene: NA; CDR3nt: TGCGCCAGCAGCTTGGAGGTGGGCGGCGGGCAGCCCCAGCATTTT; CDR3aa: CASSLEVGGGQPQHF
j_gene: TRBJ1-1; abundance: NA; v_gene: TRBV9; d_gene: NA; CDR3nt: TGTGCCAGCAGCCCCCAAGGTAGGGGGAACACTGAAGCTTTCTTT; CDR3aa: CASSPQGRGNTEAFF